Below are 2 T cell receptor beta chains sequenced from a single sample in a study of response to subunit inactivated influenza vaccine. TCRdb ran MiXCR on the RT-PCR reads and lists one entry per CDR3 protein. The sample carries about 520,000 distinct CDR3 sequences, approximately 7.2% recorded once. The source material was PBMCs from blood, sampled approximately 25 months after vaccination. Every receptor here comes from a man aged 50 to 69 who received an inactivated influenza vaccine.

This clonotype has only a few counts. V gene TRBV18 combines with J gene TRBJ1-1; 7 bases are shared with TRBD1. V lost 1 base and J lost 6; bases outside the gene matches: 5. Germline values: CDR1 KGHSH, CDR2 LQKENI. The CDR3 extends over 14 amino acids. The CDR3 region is CASSPLRGGAEAFF. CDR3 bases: TGTGCCAGCTCACCACTCAGGGGGGGAGCTGAAGCTTTCTTT. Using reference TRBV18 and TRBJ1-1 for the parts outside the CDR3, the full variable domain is NAGVMQNPRHLVRRRGQEARLRCSPMKGHSHVYWYRQLPEEGLKFMVYLQKENIIDESGMPKERFSAEFPKEGPSILRIQQVVRGDSAAYFCASSPLRGGAEAFFGQGTRLTVV.

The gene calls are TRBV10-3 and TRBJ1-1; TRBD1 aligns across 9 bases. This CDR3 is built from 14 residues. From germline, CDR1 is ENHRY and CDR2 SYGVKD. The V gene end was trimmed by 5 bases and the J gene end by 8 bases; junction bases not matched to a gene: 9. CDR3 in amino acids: CAISSRDRATEAFF. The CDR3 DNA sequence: TGTGCCATCAGTAGCCGGGACAGGGCCACAGAAGCTTTCTTT.